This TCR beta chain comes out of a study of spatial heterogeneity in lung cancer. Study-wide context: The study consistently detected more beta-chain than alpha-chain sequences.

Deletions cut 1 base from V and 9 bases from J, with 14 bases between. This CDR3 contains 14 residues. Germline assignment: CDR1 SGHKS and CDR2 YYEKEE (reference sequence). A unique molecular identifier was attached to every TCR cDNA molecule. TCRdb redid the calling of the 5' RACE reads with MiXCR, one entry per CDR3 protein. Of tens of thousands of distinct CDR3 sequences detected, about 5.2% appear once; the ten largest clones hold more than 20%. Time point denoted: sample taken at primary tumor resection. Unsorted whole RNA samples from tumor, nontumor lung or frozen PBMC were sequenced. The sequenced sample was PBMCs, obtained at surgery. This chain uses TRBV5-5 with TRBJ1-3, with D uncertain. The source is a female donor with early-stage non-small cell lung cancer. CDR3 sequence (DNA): TGTGCCAGCAGCTTGTTTTCCGATGGGAGCACCATATATTTT. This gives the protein CASSLFSDGSTIYF.